This is a list of T cell receptor beta chains from one sample in a study of early T cells in non-severe SARS-CoV-2 infection. Via MiXCR, TCRdb re-called the 5' RACE reads, giving one row per CDR3 protein. The sample has 90,000 to 120,000 distinct CDR3 sequences, 11% seen once. Sequencing was performed on whole blood. All receptors come from an adult who was a healthcare worker with PCR-confirmed SARS-CoV-2 infection or an uninfected control (not recorded which). Both conserved end residues are part of each CDR3. Each record gives: V gene, clone size, J gene, D gene, CDR3 protein, CDR3 DNA. D genes are given only for firm matches. Size is stated for part of the rows, as once, few or many counts, or as a class when the clone is expanded.

>TRBV29-1|few|TRBJ2-1|TRBD1
CSVTGFNNEQFF
TGCAGCGTGACAGGGTTTAACAATGAGCAGTTCTTC
>TRBV12-3/TRBV12-4|-|TRBJ1-4|-
CASSFSGTNEKLFF
TGTGCCAGCAGTTTTTCCGGGACTAATGAAAAACTGTTTTTT
>TRBV27|-|TRBJ2-7|-
CASSLDQGTCEQYF
TGTGCCAGCAGTCTCGACCAGGGGACCTGCGAGCAGTACTTC
>TRBV7-9|-|TRBJ2-5|TRBD2
CASSPGLAGVSETQYF
TGTGCCAGCAGCCCCGGACTAGCGGGAGTATCAGAGACCCAGTACTTC
>TRBV7-3|many|TRBJ2-1|TRBD2
CASSWTSGNEQFF
TGTGCCAGCAGCTGGACTAGCGGGAATGAGCAGTTCTTC
>TRBV20-1|many|TRBJ2-5|TRBD2
CSARAAVLAGDETQYF
TGCAGTGCTAGAGCCGCCGTCCTAGCGGGAGATGAGACCCAGTACTTC
>TRBV6-2/TRBV6-3|few|TRBJ2-7|-
CASTNNPSVRQQYF
TGTGCCAGCACTAACAATCCTTCGGTCCGGCAGCAGTACTTC
>TRBV5-4|many|TRBJ2-1|-
CASSLAGAGPSYNEQFF
TGTGCCAGCAGCTTGGCCGGGGCAGGGCCCTCCTACAATGAGCAGTTCTTC
>TRBV14|few|TRBJ2-3|TRBD2
CASSQIAGASTDTQYF
TGTGCCAGCAGCCAAATAGCGGGGGCTAGCACAGATACGCAGTATTTT
>TRBV6-2/TRBV6-3|many|TRBJ2-5|-
CASSYLPRGWETQYF
TGTGCCAGCAGTTACTTGCCCCGTGGTTGGGAGACCCAGTACTTC
>TRBV6-4|few|TRBJ2-2|-
CASSDANTGELFF
TGTGCCAGCTCTGACGCGAACACCGGGGAGCTGTTTTTT
>TRBV7-8|-|TRBJ1-1|TRBD1
CASSTDRGTEAFF
TGTGCCAGCAGCACCGACAGGGGCACTGAAGCTTTCTTT
>TRBV7-2|-|TRBJ2-5|-
CASSERWREETQYF
TGTGCCAGCAGCGAAAGGTGGAGGGAGGAGACCCAGTACTTC
>TRBV5-1|few|TRBJ2-3|TRBD2
CASSLGVAGLNTDTQYF
TGCGCCAGCAGCTTGGGAGTAGCGGGGCTAAACACAGATACGCAGTATTTT
>TRBV10-3|few|TRBJ2-7|-
CAISESMLAGYEQYF
TGTGCCATCAGTGAGTCGATGCTAGCAGGGTACGAGCAGTACTTC
>TRBV5-1|-|TRBJ2-1|-
CASKTGFFNEQFF
TGCGCCAGCAAAACAGGGTTCTTCAATGAGCAGTTCTTC
>TRBV7-3|-|TRBJ1-1|-
CASRAGRFNTEAFF
TGTGCCAGCAGGGCAGGGCGCTTTAACACTGAAGCTTTCTTT
>TRBV11-2|-|TRBJ2-1|-
CASSSPDWERNEQFF
TGTGCCAGCAGCTCCCCCGATTGGGAGAGGAATGAGCAGTTCTTC
>TRBV27|few|TRBJ2-3|TRBD1
CASSSDRLTTDTQYF
TGTGCCAGCAGTTCGGACAGGTTAACCACAGATACGCAGTATTTT
>TRBV11-2|many|TRBJ2-5|-
CASSLVGTIGTQYF
TGTGCCAGCAGCTTAGTCGGGACGATCGGGACCCAGTACTTC